This T cell receptor beta chain was recorded in a study of blood T cells in healthy people across ages. A second PCR of roughly 6 to 12 cycles used a sample-barcoded 5' primer and a J-beta primer mix. Tagging of each cDNA molecule was performed by a template-switch adaptor with 12 random nucleotides. TCRdb redid the calling of the 5' RACE reads with MiXCR, one entry per CDR3 protein. The sample gives 500,000 to 650,000 distinct CDR3 sequences, roughly a quarter of which show up once; approximately 4% is in the top ten. The table lists this clonotype with a few counts. J was trimmed by 6 bases and V by 6 bases; bases with no gene match: 9. Germline values: CDR1 MDHEN, CDR2 SYDVKM. CDR3 length: 14 residues. The same specimen was also included in a second study, on T cells of mothers and their children. In that study: Whether pairs are related or unrelated, thymic selection shapes their TCR recombination output in much the same way. Related pairs of mothers and children showed slightly higher, non-significant overlap versus unrelated pairs.

V is TRBV28 and J is TRBJ2-3; TRBD2 matches at 7 bases. This clonotype was sampled from a boy aged 2-9 years in good health. Sequenced: blood. DNA for the CDR3: TGTGCCAGCAGGGAAGGACTAGTAGCGGATACGCAGTATTTT. This gives the protein CASREGLVADTQYF.